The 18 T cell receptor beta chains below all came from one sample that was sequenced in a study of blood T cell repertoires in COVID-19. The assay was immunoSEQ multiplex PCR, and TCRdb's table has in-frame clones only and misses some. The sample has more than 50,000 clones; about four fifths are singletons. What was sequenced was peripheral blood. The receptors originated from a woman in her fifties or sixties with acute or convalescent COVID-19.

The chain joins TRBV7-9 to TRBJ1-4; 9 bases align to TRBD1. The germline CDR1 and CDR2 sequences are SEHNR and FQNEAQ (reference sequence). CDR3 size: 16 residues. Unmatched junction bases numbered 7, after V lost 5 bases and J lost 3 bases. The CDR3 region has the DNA TGTGCCAGCAGCACCTGGACAGGGGAGGCTAATGAAAAACTGTTTTTT. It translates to CASSTWTGEANEKLFF.

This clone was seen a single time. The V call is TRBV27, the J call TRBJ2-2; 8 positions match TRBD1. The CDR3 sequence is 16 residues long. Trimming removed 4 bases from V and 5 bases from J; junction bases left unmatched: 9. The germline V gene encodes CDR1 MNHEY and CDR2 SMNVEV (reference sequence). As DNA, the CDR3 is TGTGCCAGCAGTTCACAGGGGGTCCAGGGAACCGGGGAGCTGTTTTTT. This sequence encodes CASSSQGVQGTGELFF.

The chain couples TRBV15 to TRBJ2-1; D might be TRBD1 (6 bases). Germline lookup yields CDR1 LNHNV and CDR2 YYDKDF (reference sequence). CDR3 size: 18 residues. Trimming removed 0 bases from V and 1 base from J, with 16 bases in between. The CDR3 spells CATSRDPPGQLSYNEQFF. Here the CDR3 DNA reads TGTGCCACCAGCAGAGACCCTCCCGGACAGTTATCCTACAATGAGCAGTTCTTC.

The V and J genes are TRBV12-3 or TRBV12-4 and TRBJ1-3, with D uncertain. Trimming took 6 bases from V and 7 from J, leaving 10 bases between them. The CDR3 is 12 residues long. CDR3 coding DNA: TGTGCCAGCAGCCCAGTGGAGAACACCATATATTTT. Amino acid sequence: CASSPVENTIYF.

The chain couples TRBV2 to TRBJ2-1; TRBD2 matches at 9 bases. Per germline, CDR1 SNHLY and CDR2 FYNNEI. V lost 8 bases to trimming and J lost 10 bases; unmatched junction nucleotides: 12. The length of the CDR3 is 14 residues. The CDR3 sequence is CASQKREARGEQFF. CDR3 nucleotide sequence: TGTGCCAGCCAGAAGCGGGAGGCCCGAGGGGAGCAGTTCTTC.

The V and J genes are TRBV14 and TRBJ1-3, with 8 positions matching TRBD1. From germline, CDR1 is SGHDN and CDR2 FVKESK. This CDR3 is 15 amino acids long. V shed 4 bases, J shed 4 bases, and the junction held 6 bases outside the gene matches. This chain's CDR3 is CASSPGQVYGNTIYF. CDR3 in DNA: TGTGCCAGCAGCCCGGGACAGGTGTACGGAAACACCATATATTTT.

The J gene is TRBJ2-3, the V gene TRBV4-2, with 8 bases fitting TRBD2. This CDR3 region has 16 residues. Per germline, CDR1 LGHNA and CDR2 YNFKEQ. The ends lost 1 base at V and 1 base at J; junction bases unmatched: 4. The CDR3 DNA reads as TGTGCCAGCAGCCAAGGCTCCGGGGGGGGCACAGATACGCAGTATTTT. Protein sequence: CASSQGSGGGTDTQYF.

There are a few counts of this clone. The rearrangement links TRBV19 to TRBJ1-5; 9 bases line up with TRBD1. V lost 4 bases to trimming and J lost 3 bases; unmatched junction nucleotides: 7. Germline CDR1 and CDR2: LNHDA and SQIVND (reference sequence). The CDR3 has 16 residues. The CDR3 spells CASSRDRAGYNQPQHF. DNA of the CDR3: TGTGCCAGTAGTAGGGACAGGGCTGGCTACAATCAGCCCCAGCATTTT.

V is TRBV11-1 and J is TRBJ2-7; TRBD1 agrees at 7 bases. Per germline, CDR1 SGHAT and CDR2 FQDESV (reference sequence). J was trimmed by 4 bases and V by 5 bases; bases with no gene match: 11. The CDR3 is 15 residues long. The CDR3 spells CASSADGQVGYEQYF. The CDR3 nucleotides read TGTGCCAGCAGCGCAGACGGACAGGTGGGATACGAGCAGTACTTC.

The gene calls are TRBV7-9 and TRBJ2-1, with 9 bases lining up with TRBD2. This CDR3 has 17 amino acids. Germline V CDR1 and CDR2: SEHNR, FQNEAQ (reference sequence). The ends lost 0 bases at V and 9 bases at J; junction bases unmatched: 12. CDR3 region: CASSLAYVAGGLFEQFF. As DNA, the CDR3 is TGTGCCAGCAGCTTAGCGTACGTTGCGGGAGGGTTGTTTGAGCAGTTCTTC.

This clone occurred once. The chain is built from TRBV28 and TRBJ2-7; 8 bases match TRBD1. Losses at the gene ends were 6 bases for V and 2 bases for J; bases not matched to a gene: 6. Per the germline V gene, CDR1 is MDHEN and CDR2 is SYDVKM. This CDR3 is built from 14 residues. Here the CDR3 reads CASSGQGVTYEQYF. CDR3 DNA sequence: TGTGCCAGCAGCGGACAGGGTGTAACCTACGAGCAGTACTTC.

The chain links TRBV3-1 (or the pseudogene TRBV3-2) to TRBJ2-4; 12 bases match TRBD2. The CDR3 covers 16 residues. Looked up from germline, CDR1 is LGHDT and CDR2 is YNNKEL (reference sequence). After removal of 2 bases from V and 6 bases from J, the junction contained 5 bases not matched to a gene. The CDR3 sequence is CASSQPRTSGVNIQYF. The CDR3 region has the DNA TGTGCCAGCAGCCAACCCCGGACTAGCGGGGTAAACATTCAGTACTTC.

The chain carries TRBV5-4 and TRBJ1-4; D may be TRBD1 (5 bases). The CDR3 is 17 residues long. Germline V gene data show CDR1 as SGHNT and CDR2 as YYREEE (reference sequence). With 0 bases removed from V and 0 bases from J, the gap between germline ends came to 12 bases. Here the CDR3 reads CASSLGQGDATNEKLFF. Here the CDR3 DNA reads TGTGCCAGCAGCTTGGGACAAGGGGATGCAACTAATGAAAAACTGTTTTTT.

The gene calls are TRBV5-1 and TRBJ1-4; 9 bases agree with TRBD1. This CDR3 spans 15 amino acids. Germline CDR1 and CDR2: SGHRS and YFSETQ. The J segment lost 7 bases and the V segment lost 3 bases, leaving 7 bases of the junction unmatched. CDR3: CASSSNWDRAEKLFF. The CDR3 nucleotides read TGCGCCAGCAGCTCGAATTGGGACAGGGCTGAAAAACTGTTTTTT.

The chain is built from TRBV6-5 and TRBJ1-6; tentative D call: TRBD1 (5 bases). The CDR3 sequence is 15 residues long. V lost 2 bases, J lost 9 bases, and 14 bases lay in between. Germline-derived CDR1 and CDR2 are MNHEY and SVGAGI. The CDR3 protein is CASSYAGRRGSPLHF. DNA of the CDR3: TGTGCCAGCAGTTACGCGGGACGGAGGGGTTCACCCCTCCACTTT.

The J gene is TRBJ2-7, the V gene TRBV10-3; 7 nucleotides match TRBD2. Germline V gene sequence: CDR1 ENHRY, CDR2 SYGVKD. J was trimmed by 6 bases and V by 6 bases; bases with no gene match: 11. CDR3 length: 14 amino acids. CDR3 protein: CAISTRGVVIEQYF. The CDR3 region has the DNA TGTGCCATCAGCACACGGGGGGTGGTAATCGAGCAGTACTTC.

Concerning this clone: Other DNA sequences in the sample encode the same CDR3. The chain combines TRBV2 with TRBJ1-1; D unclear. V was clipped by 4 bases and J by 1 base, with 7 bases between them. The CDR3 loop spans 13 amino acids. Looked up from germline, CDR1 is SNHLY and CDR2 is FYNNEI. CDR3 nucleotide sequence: TGTGCCAGCAGTGCAGAGGCGAACACTGAAGCTTTCTTT. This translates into CASSAEANTEAFF.

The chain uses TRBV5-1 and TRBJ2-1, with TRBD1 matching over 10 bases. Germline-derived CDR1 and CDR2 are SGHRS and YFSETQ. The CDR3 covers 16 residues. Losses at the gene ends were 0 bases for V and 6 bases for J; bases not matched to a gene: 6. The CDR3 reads CASSLGGTGATNEQFF. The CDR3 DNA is TGCGCCAGCAGCTTGGGCGGGACAGGGGCTACCAATGAGCAGTTCTTC.